Included here is one T cell receptor beta chain sequence, with context. No antigen is known for it. At one of its ends the junction is not consistent with the germline gene, which may arise from a read error. Here immunoSEQ multiplex PCR was the method, and the copy in TCRdb shows in-frame clones only, minus some. The data show about 21,000 clones, with 75% to 90% seen just once and around 5% held by the top ten. This sample is drawn from a study of graft-versus-host responses after intestinal transplantation. Study-wide points: Subjects displaying graft-donor T cell macrochimerism possessed elevated graft-versus-host to host-versus-graft clonal ratios inside allografts. GvH clones were found in recipient marrow; some appeared first in ileum or blood.

The CDR3 runs to 16 residues. Germline V gene lookup returns CDR1 SGDLS and CDR2 YYNGEE. The material sequenced was PBMCs, taken more than 64 days after intestinal transplantation. The V and J genes are TRBV9 and TRBJ1-6; D ambiguous. This TCR came from a human patient who received an intestinal transplant, so some T cells may come from the graft donor. CDR3 amino acids: CASSPGSSSYNSPPHF. Written as DNA, the CDR3 is TGTGCCAGCAGCCCGGGCTCGAGCTCCTATAATTCACCCCCCCACTTT.